This passage covers 3 T cell receptor beta chains from one sample sequenced in a study of cytomegalovirus exposure and HLA in healthy donors. Sequencing used immunoSEQ multiplex PCR; TCRdb keeps in-frame clones, though not all of them. The sample records some 180,000 clones, approximately 89% being singletons. Material: PBMCs. These receptors came from a man aged 25 to 40 in good health and CMV-seropositive.

The V call is TRBV6-6, the J call TRBJ2-1; 7 positions agree with TRBD2. Trimming cost V 4 bases and J 7 bases; bases outside gene matches: 10. Germline CDR1 is MNHNY and CDR2 is SVGAGI (reference sequence). This CDR3 is built from 15 residues. The CDR3 protein is CASSWAGEAGNEQFF. CDR3 sequence (DNA): TGTGCCAGCAGTTGGGCGGGGGAGGCGGGTAATGAGCAGTTCTTC.

This clone was recorded a few times. This rearrangement joins TRBV30 to TRBJ1-5, with no clear D. This CDR3 region has 12 residues. Germline loops: CDR1 GTSNPN, CDR2 SVGIG (reference sequence). With 5 bases removed from V and 0 bases from J, the gap between germline ends came to 5 bases. The CDR3 loop reads CAWGSSNQPQHF. The CDR3 DNA reads as TGTGCCTGGGGGTCTAGCAATCAGCCCCAGCATTTT. Full variable domain (missing parts from reference TRBV30 and TRBJ1-5): SQTIHQWPATLVQPVGSPLSLECTVEGTSNPNLYWYRQAAGRGLQLLFYSVGIGQISSEVPQNLSASRPQDRQFILSSKKLLLSDSGFYLCAWGSSNQPQHFGDGTRLSIL.

This chain uses TRBV28 with TRBJ2-7, with a possible D match to TRBD2 (5 bases). The CDR3 has 14 amino acids. Per germline, CDR1 MDHEN and CDR2 SYDVKM. V lost 6 bases and J 3 bases, leaving 15 bases between the germline ends. CDR3 coding DNA: TGTGCCAGCAGACCTGCGGGCTATTTCTACGAGCAGTACTTC. This codes for CASRPAGYFYEQYF.